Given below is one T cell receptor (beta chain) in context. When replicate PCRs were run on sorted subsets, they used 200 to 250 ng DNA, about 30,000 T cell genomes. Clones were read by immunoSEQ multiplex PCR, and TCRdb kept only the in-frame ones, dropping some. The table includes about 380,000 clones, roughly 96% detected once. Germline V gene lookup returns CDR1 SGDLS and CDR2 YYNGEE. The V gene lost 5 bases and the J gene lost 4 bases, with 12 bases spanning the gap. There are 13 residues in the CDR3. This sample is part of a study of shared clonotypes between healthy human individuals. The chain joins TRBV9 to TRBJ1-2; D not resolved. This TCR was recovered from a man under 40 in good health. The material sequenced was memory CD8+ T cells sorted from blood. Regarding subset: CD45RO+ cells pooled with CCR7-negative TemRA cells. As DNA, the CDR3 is TGTGCCAGCAGTTTTGGTACAGCCTATGGCTACACCTTC. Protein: CASSFGTAYGYTF.